This T cell receptor beta chain originates from a study of early T cells in non-severe SARS-CoV-2 infection. As for the study in general: Chains stayed unpaired after sequencing of bulk RNA from unsorted whole blood.

This clonotype occurred many times. The antigen is not known. Individual cDNA molecules carried attached unique molecular identifiers. TCRdb re-called the 5' RACE reads with MiXCR, one entry per CDR3 protein. This sample yields approximately 76,000 distinct CDR3 sequences, of which about 14% are seen a single time; roughly 3% belongs to the top ten. Study-wide findings and caveats: In VDJdb matching, anti-spike CD8 responses were favored while private and CD4 specificities went missing.

The sample taken for sequencing was whole blood. The source is an adult who was a healthcare worker with PCR-confirmed SARS-CoV-2 infection or an uninfected control (not recorded which).

The CDR3 reads CASSVVWDQPQHF. In nucleotides, the CDR3 is TGTGCCAGCAGCGTAGTCTGGGATCAGCCCCAGCATTTT. This chain links TRBV5-5 with TRBJ1-5; D is undetermined. The CDR3 totals 13 residues. V shed 4 bases and J shed 5 bases, with 10 bases lying between them. CDR1 and CDR2 (germline): SGHKS, YYEKEE (reference sequence).